What follows is one T cell receptor beta chain and its context. Its antigen is unknown. Only in-frame clones appear in the TCRdb table, and some are missing; sequencing was by immunoSEQ multiplex PCR. The data contain around 24,000 clones, roughly 68% of them seen just once; the ten biggest clones take up about 10%. Relapses following autologous stem cell transplantation were seen in all patients, with brentuximab vedotin exposure varying. This sample stems from a study of PD-1 blockade in classical Hodgkin lymphoma. Study-wide context: On a schedule of every 2 weeks, patients received nivolumab 3 mg/kg intravenously. General study findings and limits: Complete responders possessed baseline diversity comparable to newly diagnosed patients. Nivolumab initiation under 1 year post-ASCT meant exclusion. There was a significant rise in CD4+ TCR diversity by C4D1, with no such rise for CD8+.

The CDR3 contains 12 residues. Trimming removed 6 bases from V and 8 bases from J, with 10 bases in between. Germline CDR1 and CDR2: LNHDA and SQIVND (reference sequence). The rearrangement joins TRBV19 to TRBJ1-4; no definite D call. Here the sequenced sample was peripheral blood mononuclear cells (PBMCs), taken before the second cycle of nivolumab. This sequence was found in a human donor with classical Hodgkin lymphoma. In nucleotides, the CDR3 is TGTGCCAGTAGGGGTTTAGGCGAAAAACTGTTTTTT. Translation gives CASRGLGEKLFF.